This T cell receptor beta chain was captured in a study of cytotoxic CD8 clonotypes in ibrutinib-treated CLL. Whole-study context: Samples had a mean of roughly 260,000 productive templates and tens of thousands of productive rearrangements. Study-level findings and limits: Clonality increased at ibrutinib response and stayed stable in sustained remission. At progression, however, it fell back toward baseline.

Germline V gene data show CDR1 as MNHNS and CDR2 as SASEGT. Trimming left V 4 bases short and J 5 bases short, with 20 bases between. The CDR3 consists of 16 residues. TCRdb's copy holds only in-frame clones and misses some; the assay was immunoSEQ multiplex PCR. The sample contains 55,000 to 80,000 clones, 90% of which appear only once. As concerns this clone: Its antigen is undetermined.

The rearrangement links TRBV6-1 to TRBJ1-1, with D perhaps matching TRBD1 (5 bases). The material sequenced was PBMCs, taken after 12 months of ibrutinib treatment. This sequence was found in a human donor with chronic lymphocytic leukemia. The CDR3 sequence: CASSAITQGRSTEAFF. For the CDR3, the DNA is TGTGCCAGCAGTGCAATAACCCAGGGCAGGTCAACTGAAGCTTTCTTT.